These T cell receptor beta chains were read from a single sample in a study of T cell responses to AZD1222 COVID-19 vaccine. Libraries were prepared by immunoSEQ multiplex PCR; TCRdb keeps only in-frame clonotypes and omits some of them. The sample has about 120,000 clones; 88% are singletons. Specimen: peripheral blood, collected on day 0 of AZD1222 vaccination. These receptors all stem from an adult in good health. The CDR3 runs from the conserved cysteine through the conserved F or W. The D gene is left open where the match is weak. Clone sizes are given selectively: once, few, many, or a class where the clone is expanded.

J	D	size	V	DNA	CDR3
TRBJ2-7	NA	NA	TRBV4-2	TGTGCCACCAGCCTGTCCGGGACCCAGCTCGAGCAGTACTTC	CATSLSGTQLEQYF
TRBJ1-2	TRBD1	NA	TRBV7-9	TGTGCCAGCAGCTTGGGACAGGGGATCACCTTC	CASSLGQGITF
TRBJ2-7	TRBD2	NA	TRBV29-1	TGCAGCGTCGTACCGGGACTAGCGGGAGGAACCTACGAGCAGTACTTC	CSVVPGLAGGTYEQYF
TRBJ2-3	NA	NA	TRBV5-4	TGTGCCAGCAGTATTGGAGTGGGACAACAGAACACAGATACGCAGTATTTT	CASSIGVGQQNTDTQYF
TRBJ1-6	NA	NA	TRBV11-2	TGTGCCAGCAGCCCCGGCCGGGGCTTCGATTCACCCCTCCACTTT	CASSPGRGFDSPLHF
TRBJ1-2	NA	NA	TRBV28	TGTGCCAGCAGTTTAGACAGAGGTGGCTACACCTTC	CASSLDRGGYTF
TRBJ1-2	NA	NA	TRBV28	TGTGCCAGCAGCGCAGGAGGGAGCTTATATGGCTACACCTTC	CASSAGGSLYGYTF
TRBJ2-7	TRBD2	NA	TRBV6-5	TGTGCCAGCAGTTTCTTCGGACTAGCGGGAGGGAATGAGCAGTACTTC	CASSFFGLAGGNEQYF
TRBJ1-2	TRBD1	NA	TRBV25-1	TGTGCCAGCAGTAAGCCCGGGACAGACTATGGCTACACCTTC	CASSKPGTDYGYTF
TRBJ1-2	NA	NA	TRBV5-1	TGCGCCAGCGGTTGGTCGGGTGGCTACACCTTC	CASGWSGGYTF
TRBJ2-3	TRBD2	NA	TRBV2	TGTGCCAGCAGTGTAGGACTAGCGGATATTAGCACAGATACGCAGTATTTT	CASSVGLADISTDTQYF
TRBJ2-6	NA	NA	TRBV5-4	TGTGCCAGCAGCTTGGGCCTTGGGGTCCGAAGCTCTGGGGCCAACGTCCTGACTTTC	CASSLGLGVRSSGANVLTF
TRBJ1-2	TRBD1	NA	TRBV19	TGTGCCAGTAGTCGACAGGGAAAAGCTAACTATGGCTACACCTTC	CASSRQGKANYGYTF
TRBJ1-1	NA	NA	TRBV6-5	TGTGCCAGCAACGCCAGGACAGTGAACACTGAAGCTTTCTTT	CASNARTVNTEAFF
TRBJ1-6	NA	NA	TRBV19	TGTGCCAGTAGTATCTTAGGGGGGCTCAGCAATTCACCCCTCCACTTT	CASSILGGLSNSPLHF
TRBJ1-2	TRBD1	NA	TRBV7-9	TGTGCCAGCGACTTCGAACAGGGGGCTGGGGGCTACACCTTC	CASDFEQGAGGYTF
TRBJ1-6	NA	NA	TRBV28	TGTGCCAGCAGTCCCGTAGAGGGGAAGTCACCCCTCCACTTT	CASSPVEGKSPLHF
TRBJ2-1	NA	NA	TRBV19	TGTGCCAGTAGTACGGGCCTGTATGAGCAGTTCTTC	CASSTGLYEQFF
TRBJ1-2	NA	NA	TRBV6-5	TGTGCCAGCAGTTACGTGCGGGGTAGCAGGGGATATGGCTACACCTTC	CASSYVRGSRGYGYTF
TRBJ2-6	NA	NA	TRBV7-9	TGTGCCAGCACTTCACCGGGACAACTATTGGCCTACTCTGGGGCCAACGTCCTGACTTTC	CASTSPGQLLAYSGANVLTF
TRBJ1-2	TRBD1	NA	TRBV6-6	TGTGCCAGCAGCTACCGGACAGGGGGCGTGTATGGCTACACCTTC	CASSYRTGGVYGYTF
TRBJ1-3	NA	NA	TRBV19	TGTGCCAGTAGTACCAAGGAAATCAGGGGAACTGGAAACACCATATATTTT	CASSTKEIRGTGNTIYF
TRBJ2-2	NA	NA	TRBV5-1	TGCGCCAGCAGCTTGGTTGGGGGAGTAGACACCGGGGAGCTGTTTTTT	CASSLVGGVDTGELFF
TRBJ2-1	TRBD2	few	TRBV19	TGTGCCAGTAGTAATCTAGGAGCGGGAGGAAATGAGCAGTTCTTC	CASSNLGAGGNEQFF
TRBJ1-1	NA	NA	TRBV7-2	TGTGCCAGCAGCTTAGATTGGCGGGCTGAAGCTTTCTTT	CASSLDWRAEAFF
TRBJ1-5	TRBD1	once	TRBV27	TGTGCCAGCAGCCGGGGACAGGTCAATCAGCCCCAGCATTTT	CASSRGQVNQPQHF
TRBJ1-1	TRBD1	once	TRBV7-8	TGTGCCAGCAGCTTACAGGGGGCGCTTTCGAACACTGAAGCTTTCTTT	CASSLQGALSNTEAFF
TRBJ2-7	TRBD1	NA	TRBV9	TGTGCCAGCAGCTCCGGGACAGGGACATACGAGCAGTACTTC	CASSSGTGTYEQYF
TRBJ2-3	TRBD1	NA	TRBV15	TGTGCCACTACTGACAGGGTCGCGACAGATACGCAGTATTTT	CATTDRVATDTQYF
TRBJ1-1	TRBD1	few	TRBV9	TGTGCCAGCAGCCCGCGGACAGGGGGCACTGAAGCTTTCTTT	CASSPRTGGTEAFF
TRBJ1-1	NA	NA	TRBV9	TGTGCCAGCAGCGCGGACACCCTGAACACTGAAGCTTTCTTT	CASSADTLNTEAFF
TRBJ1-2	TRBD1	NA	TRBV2	TGTGCCAGCATGCCCGGACAGGGGGCTGGTGGAGGCTACACCTTC	CASMPGQGAGGGYTF
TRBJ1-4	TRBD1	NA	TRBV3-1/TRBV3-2	TGTGCCAGCAAGGAGACAGGGGGAATTGAAAAACTGTTTTTT	CASKETGGIEKLFF
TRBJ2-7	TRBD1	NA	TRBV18	TGTGCCAGCTCACCTCCGGACAGGGAGCACTTCTACGAGCAGTACTTC	CASSPPDREHFYEQYF
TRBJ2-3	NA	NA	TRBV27	TGTGCCAGCAGTTTACGGGGGGCCGGGACAGATACGCAGTATTTT	CASSLRGAGTDTQYF